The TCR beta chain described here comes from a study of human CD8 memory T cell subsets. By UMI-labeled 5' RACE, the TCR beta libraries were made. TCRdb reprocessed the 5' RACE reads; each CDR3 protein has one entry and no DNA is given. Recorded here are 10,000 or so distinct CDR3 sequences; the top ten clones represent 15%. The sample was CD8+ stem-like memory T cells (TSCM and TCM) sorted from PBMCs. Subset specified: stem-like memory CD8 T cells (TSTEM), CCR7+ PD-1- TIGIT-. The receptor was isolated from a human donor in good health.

The CDR3 sequence is CASRLFSDYEQYF. This rearrangement joins TRBV7-2 to TRBJ2-7; TCRdb picks TRBD2, but there is no DNA to check that call. Per the germline V gene, CDR1 is SGHTA and CDR2 is FQGNSA. CDR3 length equals 13 residues. Combining the CDR3 with reference TRBV7-2 and TRBJ2-7 gives the whole variable domain GAGVSQSPSNKVTEKGKDVELRCDPISGHTALYWYRQSLGQGLEFLIYFQGNSAPDKSGLPSDRFSAERTGGSVSTLTIQRTQQEDSAVYLCASRLFSDYEQYFGPGTRLTVT.